This T cell receptor (beta chain) came from a study of blood T cell repertoires in COVID-19. The wider study: Samples representing acute and convalescent COVID-19 were sourced from the United States, Italy and Spain. T cells, B-cell-depleted T cells, or PBMCs supplied cDNA or gDNA.

This clone was seen a handful of times. Original processing methods: Researchers report that nucleated cell counts were estimated from reference gene primer amplification. Profiling relied on immunoSEQ multiplex PCR, and the TCRdb table lists in-frame clones only, not all of them. The V and J calls and clone size are taken from that table; D and trimming were inferred from the DNA. This table holds 30,000 to 35,000 clones, 65% to 90% found once. V was trimmed by 8 bases and J by 1 base, leaving 11 bases between them. This CDR3 has 13 residues. Germline V gene sequence: CDR1 MNHEY, CDR2 SVGAGI. This rearrangement joins TRBV6-5 to TRBJ1-1, with D possibly matching TRBD1 (5 bases). The sequence came from a man older than 75 with active COVID-19. The sample taken for sequencing was peripheral blood. DNA of the CDR3: TGTGCCAGCGCACCAGGACAGAACACTGAAGCTTTCTTT. It translates to CASAPGQNTEAFF.